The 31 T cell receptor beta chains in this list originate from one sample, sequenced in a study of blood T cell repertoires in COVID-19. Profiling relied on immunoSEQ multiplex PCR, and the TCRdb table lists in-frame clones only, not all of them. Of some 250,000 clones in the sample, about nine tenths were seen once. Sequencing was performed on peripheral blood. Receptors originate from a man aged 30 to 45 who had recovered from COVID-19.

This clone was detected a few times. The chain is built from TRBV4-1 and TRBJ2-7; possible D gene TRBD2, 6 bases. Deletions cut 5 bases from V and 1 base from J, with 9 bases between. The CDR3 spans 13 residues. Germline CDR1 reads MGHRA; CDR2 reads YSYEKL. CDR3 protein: CASSYGGSYEQYF. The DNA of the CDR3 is TGCGCCAGCAGCTACGGAGGGTCCTACGAGCAGTACTTC.

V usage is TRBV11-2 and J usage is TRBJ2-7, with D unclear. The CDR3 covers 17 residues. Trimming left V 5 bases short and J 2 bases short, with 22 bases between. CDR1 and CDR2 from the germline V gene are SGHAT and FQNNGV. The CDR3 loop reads CASSLTPLPRKTYEQYF. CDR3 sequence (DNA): TGTGCCAGCAGCCTCACGCCCCTTCCGCGGAAGACCTACGAGCAGTACTTC.

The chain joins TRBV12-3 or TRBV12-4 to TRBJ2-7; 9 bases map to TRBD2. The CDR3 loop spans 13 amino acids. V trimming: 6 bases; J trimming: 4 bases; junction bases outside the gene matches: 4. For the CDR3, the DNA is TGTGCCAGCAGCCGCGGGGGGGGATACGAGCAGTACTTC. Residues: CASSRGGGYEQYF.

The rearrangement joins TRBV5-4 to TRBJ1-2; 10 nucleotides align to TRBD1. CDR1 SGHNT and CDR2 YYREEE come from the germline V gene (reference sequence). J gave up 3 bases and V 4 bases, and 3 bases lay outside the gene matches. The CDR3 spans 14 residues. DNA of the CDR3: TGTGCCAGCAGCCGCGGACAGGGGGACTATGGCTACACCTTC. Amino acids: CASSRGQGDYGYTF.

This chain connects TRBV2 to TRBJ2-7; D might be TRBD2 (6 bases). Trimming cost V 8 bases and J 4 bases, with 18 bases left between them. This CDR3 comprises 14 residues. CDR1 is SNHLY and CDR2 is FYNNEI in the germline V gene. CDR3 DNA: TGTGCCAGCTCCGGTGGTAGCGGATCTTACGAGCAGTACTTC. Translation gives CASSGGSGSYEQYF.

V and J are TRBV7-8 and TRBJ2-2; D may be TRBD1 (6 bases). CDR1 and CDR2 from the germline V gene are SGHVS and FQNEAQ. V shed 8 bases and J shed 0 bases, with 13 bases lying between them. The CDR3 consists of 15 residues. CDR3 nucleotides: TGTGCCAGCTCGTACAGGGCCCCGAACACCGGGGAGCTGTTTTTT. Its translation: CASSYRAPNTGELFF.

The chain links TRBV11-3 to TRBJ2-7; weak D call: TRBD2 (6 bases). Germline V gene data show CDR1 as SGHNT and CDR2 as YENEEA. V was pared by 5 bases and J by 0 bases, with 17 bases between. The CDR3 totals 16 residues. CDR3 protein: CASSLGGRLGSYEQYF. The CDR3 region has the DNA TGTGCCAGCAGCCTTGGTGGGAGACTAGGCTCCTACGAGCAGTACTTC.

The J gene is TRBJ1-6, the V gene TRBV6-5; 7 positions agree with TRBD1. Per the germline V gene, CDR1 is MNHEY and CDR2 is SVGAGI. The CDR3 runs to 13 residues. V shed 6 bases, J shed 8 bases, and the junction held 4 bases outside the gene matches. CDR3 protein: CASRTGSDSPLHF. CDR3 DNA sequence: TGTGCCAGCAGGACAGGGTCCGATTCACCCCTCCACTTT.

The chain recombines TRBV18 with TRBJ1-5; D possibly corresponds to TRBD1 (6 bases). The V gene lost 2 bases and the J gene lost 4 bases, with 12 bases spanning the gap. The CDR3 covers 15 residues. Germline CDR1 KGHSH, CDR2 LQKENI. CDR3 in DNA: TGTGCCAGCTCACCATCTTCAGGGGCAAATCAGCCCCAGCATTTT. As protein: CASSPSSGANQPQHF. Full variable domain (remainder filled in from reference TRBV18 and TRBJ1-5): NAGVMQNPRHLVRRRGQEARLRCSPMKGHSHVYWYRQLPEEGLKFMVYLQKENIIDESGMPKERFSAEFPKEGPSILRIQQVVRGDSAAYFCASSPSSGANQPQHFGDGTRLSIL.

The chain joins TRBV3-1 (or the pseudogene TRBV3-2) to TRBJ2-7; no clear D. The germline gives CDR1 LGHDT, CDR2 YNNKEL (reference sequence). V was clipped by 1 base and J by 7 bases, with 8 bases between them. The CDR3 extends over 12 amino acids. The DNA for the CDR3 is TGTGCCAGCAGCCAAGTATACGGGGAGCAGTACTTC. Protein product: CASSQVYGEQYF.

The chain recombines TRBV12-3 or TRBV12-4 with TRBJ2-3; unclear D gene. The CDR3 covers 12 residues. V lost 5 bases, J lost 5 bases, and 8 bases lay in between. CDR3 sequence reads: CASSQIVDTQYF. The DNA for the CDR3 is TGTGCCAGCAGTCAAATAGTAGATACGCAGTATTTT.

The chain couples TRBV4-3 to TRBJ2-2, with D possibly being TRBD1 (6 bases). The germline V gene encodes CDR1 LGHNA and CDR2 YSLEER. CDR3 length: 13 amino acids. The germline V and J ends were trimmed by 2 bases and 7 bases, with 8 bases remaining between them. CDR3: CASSQTGIGELFF. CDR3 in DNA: TGCGCCAGCAGCCAAACAGGGATCGGGGAGCTGTTTTTT.

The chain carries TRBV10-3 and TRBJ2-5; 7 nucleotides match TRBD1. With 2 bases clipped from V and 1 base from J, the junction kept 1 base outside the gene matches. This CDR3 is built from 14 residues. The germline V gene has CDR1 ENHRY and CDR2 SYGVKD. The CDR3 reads CAISERTGQETQYF. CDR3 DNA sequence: TGTGCCATCAGTGAGAGGACAGGCCAAGAGACCCAGTACTTC.

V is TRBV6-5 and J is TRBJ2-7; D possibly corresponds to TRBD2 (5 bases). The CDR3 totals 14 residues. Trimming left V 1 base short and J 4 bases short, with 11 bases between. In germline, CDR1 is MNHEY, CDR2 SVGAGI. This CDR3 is CASSYFGVGYEQYF. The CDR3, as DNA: TGTGCCAGCAGTTACTTCGGGGTGGGGTACGAGCAGTACTTC.

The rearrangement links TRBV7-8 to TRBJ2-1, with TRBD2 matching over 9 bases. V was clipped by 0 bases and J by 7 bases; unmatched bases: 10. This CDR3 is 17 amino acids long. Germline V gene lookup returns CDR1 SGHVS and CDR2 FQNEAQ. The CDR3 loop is CASSLAGAGGPGNEQFF. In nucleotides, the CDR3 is TGTGCCAGCAGCTTAGCGGGGGCGGGGGGGCCTGGAAATGAGCAGTTCTTC.

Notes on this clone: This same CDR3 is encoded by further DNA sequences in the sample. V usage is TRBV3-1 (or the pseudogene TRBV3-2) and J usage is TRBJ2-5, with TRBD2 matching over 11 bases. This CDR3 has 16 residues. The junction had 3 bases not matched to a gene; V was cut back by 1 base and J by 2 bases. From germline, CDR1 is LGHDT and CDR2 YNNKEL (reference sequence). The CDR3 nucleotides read TGTGCCAGCAGCCAAGGGCTAGCGGGGGGTCAAGAGACCCAGTACTTC. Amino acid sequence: CASSQGLAGGQETQYF.

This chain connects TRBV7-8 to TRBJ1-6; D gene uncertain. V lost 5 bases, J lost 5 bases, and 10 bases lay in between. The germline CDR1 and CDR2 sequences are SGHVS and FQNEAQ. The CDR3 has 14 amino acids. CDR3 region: CASSHDNNNSPLHF. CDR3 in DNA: TGTGCCAGCAGCCACGACAATAATAATTCACCCCTCCACTTT.

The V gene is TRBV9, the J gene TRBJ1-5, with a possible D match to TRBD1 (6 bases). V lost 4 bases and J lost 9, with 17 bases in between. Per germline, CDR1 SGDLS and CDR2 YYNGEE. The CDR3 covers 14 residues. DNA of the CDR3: TGTGCCAGCAGCCCTCACAGGGCCCCTCCGCCCCAGCATTTT. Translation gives CASSPHRAPPPQHF.

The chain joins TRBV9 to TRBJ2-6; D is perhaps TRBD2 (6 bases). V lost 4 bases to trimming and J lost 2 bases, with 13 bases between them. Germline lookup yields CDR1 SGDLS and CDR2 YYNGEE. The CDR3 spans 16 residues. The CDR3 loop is CASSPRGVAGANVLTF. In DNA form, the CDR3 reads TGTGCCAGCAGCCCTCGCGGGGTGGCTGGGGCCAACGTCCTGACTTTC.

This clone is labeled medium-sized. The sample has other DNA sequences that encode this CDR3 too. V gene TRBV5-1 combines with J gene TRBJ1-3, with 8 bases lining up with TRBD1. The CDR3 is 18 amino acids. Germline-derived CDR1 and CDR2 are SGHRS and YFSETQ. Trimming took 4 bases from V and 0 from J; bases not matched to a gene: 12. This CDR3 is CASSPTPGQELSGNTIYF. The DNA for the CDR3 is TGCGCCAGCAGCCCAACCCCGGGACAGGAGCTCTCTGGAAACACCATATATTTT.

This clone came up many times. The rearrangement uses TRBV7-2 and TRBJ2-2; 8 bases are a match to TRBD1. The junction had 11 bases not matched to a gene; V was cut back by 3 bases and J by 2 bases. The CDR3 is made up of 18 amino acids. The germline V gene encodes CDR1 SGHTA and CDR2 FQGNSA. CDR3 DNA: TGTGCCAGCAGCTTTCACAGGGGGAAGTGGGACAACACCGGGGAGCTGTTTTTT. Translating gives CASSFHRGKWDNTGELFF.

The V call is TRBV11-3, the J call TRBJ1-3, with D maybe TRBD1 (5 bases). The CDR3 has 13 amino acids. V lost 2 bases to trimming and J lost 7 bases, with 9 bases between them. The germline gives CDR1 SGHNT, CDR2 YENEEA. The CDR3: CASSLSGANTIYF. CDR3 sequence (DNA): TGTGCCAGCAGCTTATCTGGGGCGAACACCATATATTTT.

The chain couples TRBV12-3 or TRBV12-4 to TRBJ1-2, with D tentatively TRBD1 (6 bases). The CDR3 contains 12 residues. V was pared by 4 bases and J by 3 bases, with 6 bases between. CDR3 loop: CASSYRDYGYTF. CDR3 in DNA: TGTGCCAGCAGTTACAGGGACTATGGCTACACCTTC.

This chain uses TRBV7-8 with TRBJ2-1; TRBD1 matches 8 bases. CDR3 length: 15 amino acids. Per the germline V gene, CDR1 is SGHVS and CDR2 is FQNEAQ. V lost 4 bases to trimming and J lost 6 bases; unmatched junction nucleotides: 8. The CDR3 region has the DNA TGTGCCAGCAGCTCCCGGACAGGGCAGGGCAATGAGCAGTTCTTC. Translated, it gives CASSSRTGQGNEQFF.

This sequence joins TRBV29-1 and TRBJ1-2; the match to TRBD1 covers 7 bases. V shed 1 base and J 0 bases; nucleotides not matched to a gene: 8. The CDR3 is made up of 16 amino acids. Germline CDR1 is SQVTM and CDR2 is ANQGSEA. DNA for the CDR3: TGCAGCGTTGAAGTCAGCAGGGGGTACGCTAACTATGGCTACACCTTC. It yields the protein CSVEVSRGYANYGYTF.

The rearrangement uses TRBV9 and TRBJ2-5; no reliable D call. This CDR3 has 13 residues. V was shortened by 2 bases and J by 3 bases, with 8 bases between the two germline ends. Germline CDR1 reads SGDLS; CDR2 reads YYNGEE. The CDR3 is CASSVSLKETQYF. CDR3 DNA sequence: TGTGCCAGCAGCGTGAGTCTGAAAGAGACCCAGTACTTC.

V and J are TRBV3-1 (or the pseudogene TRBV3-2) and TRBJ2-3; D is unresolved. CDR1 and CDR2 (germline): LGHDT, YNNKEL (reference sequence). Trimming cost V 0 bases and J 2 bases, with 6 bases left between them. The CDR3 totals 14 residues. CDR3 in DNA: TGTGCCAGCAGCCAAGACACAGCCACAGATACGCAGTATTTT. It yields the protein CASSQDTATDTQYF.

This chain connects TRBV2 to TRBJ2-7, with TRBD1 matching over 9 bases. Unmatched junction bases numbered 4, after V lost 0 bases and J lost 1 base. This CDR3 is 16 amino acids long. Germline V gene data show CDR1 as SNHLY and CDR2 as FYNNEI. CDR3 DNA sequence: TGTGCCAGCAGTGAAGCGAAGGGACAGGGATCCTACGAGCAGTACTTC. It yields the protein CASSEAKGQGSYEQYF.

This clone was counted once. In DNA form, the CDR3 reads TGTGCCAGCAGTCTGACAGGGTTTAATGAAAAACTGTTTTTT. This gives the protein CASSLTGFNEKLFF. The chain couples TRBV6-5 to TRBJ1-4, with 7 bases fitting TRBD1. This CDR3 comprises 14 residues. Germline CDR1 and CDR2: MNHEY and SVGAGI. V lost 5 bases, J lost 4 bases, and 4 bases stayed unmatched.

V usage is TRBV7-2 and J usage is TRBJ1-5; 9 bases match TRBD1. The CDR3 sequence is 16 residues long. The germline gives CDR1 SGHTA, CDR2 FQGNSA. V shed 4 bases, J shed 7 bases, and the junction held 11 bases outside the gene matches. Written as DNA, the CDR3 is TGTGCCAGCAGCTCCAAGGCCGGGACAGGGCAACAGCCCCAGCATTTT. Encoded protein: CASSSKAGTGQQPQHF.

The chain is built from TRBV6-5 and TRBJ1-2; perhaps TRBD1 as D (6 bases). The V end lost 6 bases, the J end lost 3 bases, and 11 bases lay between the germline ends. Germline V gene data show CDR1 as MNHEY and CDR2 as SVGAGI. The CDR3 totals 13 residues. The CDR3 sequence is CASRQGGYYGYTF. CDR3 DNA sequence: TGTGCCAGCAGACAGGGAGGGTACTATGGCTACACCTTC.